This paragraph covers one T cell receptor beta chain sequence. Produced via immunoSEQ multiplex PCR; TCRdb's table is partial and in-frame only. The repertoire holds about 78,000 clones, with around 96% as singletons. The entry originates in a study of cytomegalovirus exposure and HLA in healthy donors. Losses at the gene ends were 3 bases for V and 2 bases for J; bases not matched to a gene: 4. Germline CDR1 LNHDA, CDR2 SQIVND (reference sequence). This CDR3 contains 15 residues. Sequencing was carried out using PBMCs. This TCR derives from a man between 18 and 35 years old in good health and CMV-seropositive. The chain links TRBV19 to TRBJ2-3, with 8 nucleotides matching TRBD2. Here the CDR3 DNA reads TGTGCCAGTAGTATTACTAGCGGCCCCACAGATACGCAGTATTTT. Translation gives CASSITSGPTDTQYF.